Below are 11 T cell receptor beta chains sequenced from a single sample in a study of cytomegalovirus exposure and HLA in healthy donors. Profiled with immunoSEQ multiplex PCR; TCRdb holds only in-frame clones, not every one. The sample includes 300,000 to 400,000 clones, roughly 86% of them seen just once. The sample consisted of PBMCs. These receptors were taken from a man aged 30 to 39 in good health and CMV-seronegative.

J is TRBJ1-4 and V is TRBV14; no clear D. V lost 0 bases, J lost 3 bases, and 8 bases lay in between. CDR3 size: 15 residues. From germline, CDR1 is SGHDN and CDR2 FVKESK. The CDR3 is CASSQDGQANEKLFF. In DNA, the CDR3 is TGTGCCAGCAGCCAAGATGGCCAGGCTAATGAAAAACTGTTTTTT.

V and J are TRBV19 and TRBJ1-1, with 7 bases aligning to TRBD1. CDR3 size: 13 residues. The J segment lost 8 bases and the V segment lost 5 bases, leaving 8 bases of the junction unmatched. Germline CDR1 LNHDA, CDR2 SQIVND (reference sequence). For the CDR3, the DNA is TGTGCCAGTAGTCTCACAGGGGTTGTCGAAGCTTTCTTT. Its protein is CASSLTGVVEAFF.

The chain joins TRBV5-1 to TRBJ2-3, with TRBD2 matching 11 bases. Trimming cost V 2 bases and J 0 bases; bases outside gene matches: 5. Germline CDR1 reads SGHRS; CDR2 reads YFSETQ. The CDR3 has 17 amino acids. Written as DNA, the CDR3 is TGCGCCAGCAGCTTACCGGGACTAGCGGCTAGCACAGATACGCAGTATTTT. Its protein is CASSLPGLAASTDTQYF. The whole variable domain, remainder taken from reference TRBV5-1 and TRBJ2-3, is KAGVTQTPRYLIKTRGQQVTLSCSPISGHRSVSWYQQTPGQGLQFLFEYFSETQRNKGNFPGRFSGRQFSNSRSEMNVSTLELGDSALYLCASSLPGLAASTDTQYFGPGTRLTVL.

The V gene is TRBV27, the J gene TRBJ1-1; maybe TRBD1 (5 bases). There are 15 residues in the CDR3. Germline V gives CDR1 MNHEY, CDR2 SMNVEV (reference sequence). Trimming cost V 5 bases and J 4 bases, with 17 bases left between them. For the CDR3, the DNA is TGTGCCAGCAGTCCCTCGTGGCGGGGCAGCACTGAAGCTTTCTTT. It translates to CASSPSWRGSTEAFF.

This clone was seen only once. The rearrangement joins TRBV29-1 to TRBJ2-1; TRBD1 matches at 12 bases. J gave up 7 bases and V 7 bases, and 11 bases lay outside the gene matches. The CDR3 extends over 15 amino acids. Germline V lookup: CDR1 SQVTM, CDR2 ANQGSEA. CDR3: CSARDRGRINNEQFF. The CDR3 DNA reads as TGCAGCGCCCGGGACAGGGGGCGAATTAATAATGAGCAGTTCTTC.

The V gene is TRBV6-1, the J gene TRBJ1-3; D remains unclear. V gave up 6 bases and J gave up 7 bases, with 13 bases separating them. The CDR3 length is 13 residues. Germline lookup yields CDR1 MNHNS and CDR2 SASEGT. The CDR3 DNA reads TGTGCCAGCAGAGACGACCCGAGGAACACCATATATTTT. Its translation is CASRDDPRNTIYF.

The chain uses TRBV6-6 and TRBJ2-2; 9 bases align to TRBD1. This CDR3 has 15 residues. CDR1 is MNHNY and CDR2 is SVGAGI in the germline V gene (reference sequence). V dropped 7 bases and J dropped 5; count of bases not matched to a gene: 8. CDR3 nucleotides: TGTGCCAGCAAAAAGTGGGACAGGGTGACCGGGGAGCTGTTTTTT. Translation: CASKKWDRVTGELFF.

Comments on this clone: Other DNA sequences in the same sample also yield this CDR3. V and J are TRBV9 and TRBJ2-2, with TRBD1 as a possible D gene (5 bases). Between the trimmed V and J ends, which lost 1 base and 3 bases, there was a span of 7 bases. CDR3 length: 14 residues. Germline CDR1 and CDR2: SGDLS and YYNGEE. The chain's CDR3 is CASSVQGYTGELFF. In DNA form, the CDR3 reads TGTGCCAGCAGCGTACAGGGTTACACCGGGGAGCTGTTTTTT.

The chain combines TRBV18 with TRBJ1-1, with TRBD1 identical over 7 bases. Germline V CDR1 and CDR2: KGHSH, LQKENI. Germline trimming cut 5 bases from V and 1 base from J; bases unmatched to any gene: 4. CDR3 length: 14 amino acids. In DNA form, the CDR3 reads TGTGCCAGCTCAGACAGGGAGCGGAACACTGAAGCTTTCTTT. The encoded protein is CASSDRERNTEAFF.

A note on this clone: This sample includes further DNA sequences coding for the same CDR3. The chain joins TRBV19 to TRBJ1-5; D is perhaps TRBD1 (5 bases). Looked up from germline, CDR1 is LNHDA and CDR2 is SQIVND (reference sequence). Trimming removed 6 bases at V and 2 bases at J, with 14 bases between. The CDR3 loop spans 15 amino acids. The CDR3 protein is CASSPGTGGNQPQHF. The CDR3, as DNA: TGTGCCAGTAGCCCCGGGACGGGAGGCAATCAGCCCCAGCATTTT.

V is TRBV27 and J is TRBJ1-6; D unclear. The germline gives CDR1 MNHEY, CDR2 SMNVEV (reference sequence). This CDR3 spans 14 amino acids. Trimming left V 3 bases short and J 10 bases short, with 13 bases between. The CDR3 sequence is CASSFLTVGSPLHF. As DNA, the CDR3 is TGTGCCAGCAGTTTCCTCACAGTAGGCTCACCCCTCCACTTT.